Listed below are T cell receptor beta chains from one sample, sequenced in a study of blood T cell repertoires in COVID-19. TCRdb's table, derived via immunoSEQ multiplex PCR, lists solely in-frame clones and lacks some. The table shows about 100,000 clones, with around 88% occurring only once. Sequenced sample: peripheral blood. These receptors came from a man between 45 and 60 years old with active or convalescent COVID-19. The CDR3 runs from the conserved cysteine through the conserved F or W. Fields, in order: V gene, J gene, D gene, clone size, CDR3 protein, CDR3 DNA. A D gene is named only where the DNA matches it firmly. Clone sizes are given selectively: once, few, many, or a class where the clone is expanded.

v_gene: TRBV6-5
j_gene: TRBJ1-5
d_gene: .
abundance: .
CDR3aa: CASSPDSGGNQPQHF
CDR3nt: TGTGCCAGCAGTCCTGATTCCGGGGGCAATCAGCCCCAGCATTTT

v_gene: TRBV28
j_gene: TRBJ2-6
d_gene: TRBD1
abundance: few
CDR3aa: CASSSSDRGSSGANVLTF
CDR3nt: TGTGCCAGCAGTTCCTCGGACAGGGGGAGCTCTGGGGCCAACGTCCTGACTTTC

v_gene: TRBV6-2/TRBV6-3
j_gene: TRBJ1-2
d_gene: TRBD1
abundance: .
CDR3aa: CASSPRQGALDGYTF
CDR3nt: TGTGCCAGCAGTCCCCGACAGGGGGCTTTGGATGGCTACACCTTC

v_gene: TRBV7-9
j_gene: TRBJ1-3
d_gene: TRBD1
abundance: .
CDR3aa: CASSFVSRGLSGNTIYF
CDR3nt: TGTGCCAGCAGTTTCGTCTCGAGGGGGCTCTCTGGAAACACCATATATTTT

v_gene: TRBV19
j_gene: TRBJ2-2
d_gene: TRBD2
abundance: .
CDR3aa: CASSMASGRYTGELFF
CDR3nt: TGTGCCAGTAGTATGGCTAGCGGGAGGTACACCGGGGAGCTGTTTTTT

v_gene: TRBV27
j_gene: TRBJ1-1
d_gene: .
abundance: .
CDR3aa: CASSFDGSGTEAFF
CDR3nt: TGTGCCAGCAGTTTCGACGGGAGCGGGACTGAAGCTTTCTTT

v_gene: TRBV2
j_gene: TRBJ2-1
d_gene: TRBD1
abundance: .
CDR3aa: CAISGTGFPDEQFF
CDR3nt: TGTGCCATATCCGGGACAGGCTTCCCCGATGAGCAGTTCTTC

v_gene: TRBV5-5
j_gene: TRBJ2-7
d_gene: TRBD2
abundance: .
CDR3aa: CASSSPGTTYEQYF
CDR3nt: TGTGCCAGCAGCTCTCCCGGGACTACCTACGAGCAGTACTTC

v_gene: TRBV3-1/TRBV3-2
j_gene: TRBJ2-2
d_gene: TRBD1
abundance: few
CDR3aa: CASRGQGTGELFF
CDR3nt: TGTGCCAGCAGAGGACAGGGTACCGGGGAGCTGTTTTTT

v_gene: TRBV5-6
j_gene: TRBJ2-4
d_gene: .
abundance: .
CDR3aa: CASSLDRKNIQYF
CDR3nt: TGTGCCAGCAGCTTGGACAGAAAAAACATTCAGTACTTC

v_gene: TRBV7-8
j_gene: TRBJ2-7
d_gene: TRBD2
abundance: .
CDR3aa: CASSFPGLAGTYEQYF
CDR3nt: TGTGCCAGCAGCTTCCCCGGACTAGCGGGCACCTACGAGCAGTACTTC

v_gene: TRBV4-3
j_gene: TRBJ1-3
d_gene: .
abundance: .
CDR3aa: CASSQGDTRNTIYF
CDR3nt: TGCGCCAGCAGCCAAGGGGACACCCGAAACACCATATATTTT

v_gene: TRBV7-2
j_gene: TRBJ2-1
d_gene: TRBD2
abundance: .
CDR3aa: CASSLASGRTNNEQFF
CDR3nt: TGTGCCAGCAGCTTGGCTAGCGGGAGGACTAACAATGAGCAGTTCTTC

v_gene: TRBV11-2
j_gene: TRBJ2-2
d_gene: .
abundance: .
CDR3aa: CASSDFPDSGTGELFF
CDR3nt: TGTGCCAGCAGCGACTTTCCCGATAGCGGCACCGGGGAGCTGTTTTTT

v_gene: TRBV7-9
j_gene: TRBJ1-5
d_gene: .
abundance: .
CDR3aa: CASSSPTGNQPQHF
CDR3nt: TGTGCCAGCAGCTCCCCCACAGGGAATCAGCCCCAGCATTTT

v_gene: TRBV2
j_gene: TRBJ1-1
d_gene: .
abundance: few
CDR3aa: CASSVEVGYRAKTEAFF
CDR3nt: TGTGCCAGCAGTGTTGAGGTCGGATACAGGGCCAAGACTGAAGCTTTCTTT

v_gene: TRBV11-1
j_gene: TRBJ2-3
d_gene: TRBD2
abundance: .
CDR3aa: CASSYTSGSADTQYF
CDR3nt: TGTGCCAGCAGCTATACTAGCGGGAGTGCAGATACGCAGTATTTT

v_gene: TRBV4-3
j_gene: TRBJ1-5
d_gene: .
abundance: .
CDR3aa: CASSQEAANQPQHF
CDR3nt: TGCGCCAGCAGCCAAGAAGCCGCCAATCAGCCCCAGCATTTT

v_gene: TRBV18
j_gene: TRBJ1-5
d_gene: TRBD1
abundance: .
CDR3aa: CASSPPGQGRQPQHF
CDR3nt: TGTGCCAGCTCACCACCTGGACAGGGTCGTCAGCCCCAGCATTTT

v_gene: TRBV7-9
j_gene: TRBJ2-3
d_gene: .
abundance: .
CDR3aa: CASSFRAGQEDTQYF
CDR3nt: TGTGCCAGCAGCTTCAGGGCGGGGCAGGAGGATACGCAGTATTTT

v_gene: TRBV25-1
j_gene: TRBJ2-2
d_gene: .
abundance: .
CDR3aa: CASSAPTGNTGELFF
CDR3nt: TGTGCCAGCAGTGCTCCGACAGGGAACACCGGGGAGCTGTTTTTT

v_gene: TRBV21-1
j_gene: TRBJ2-2
d_gene: .
abundance: .
CDR3aa: CASSTLAENTGELFF
CDR3nt: TGTGCCAGCAGCACCTTAGCGGAGAACACCGGGGAGCTGTTTTTT

v_gene: TRBV10-3
j_gene: TRBJ1-5
d_gene: .
abundance: .
CDR3aa: CAISESAGFGNQPQHF
CDR3nt: TGTGCCATCAGTGAATCGGCAGGGTTCGGCAATCAGCCCCAGCATTTT

v_gene: TRBV4-3
j_gene: TRBJ2-3
d_gene: .
abundance: .
CDR3aa: CASSQGAGDPDTQYF
CDR3nt: TGCGCCAGCAGCCAGGGGGCGGGAGACCCAGATACGCAGTATTTT